Below are 17 T cell receptor beta chains sequenced from a single sample in a study of shared clonotypes between healthy human individuals. TCRdb keeps only in-frame clones here, not all; method: immunoSEQ multiplex PCR. Among around 1,100,000 clones listed, approximately 80% were seen once. Sequenced material: memory CD4+ T cells from PBMCs. Subset indicated: CD45RA-negative fraction. The receptors derive from a man between 18 and 35 years old in good health. Some clones in this sample may be carry-over from other donors' samples.

The chain combines TRBV7-6 with TRBJ2-6; D remains ambiguous. Germline V gene lookup returns CDR1 SGHVS and CDR2 FNYEAQ. V dropped 5 bases and J dropped 0 bases, with 5 bases sitting between them. The CDR3 has 14 amino acids. Written as DNA, the CDR3 is TGTGCCAGCAGCCCGAACTCTGGGGCCAACGTCCTGACTTTC. It codes for CASSPNSGANVLTF.

This chain uses TRBV6-1 with TRBJ2-7, with D maybe TRBD2 (5 bases). The CDR3 spans 15 residues. Germline V lookup: CDR1 MNHNS, CDR2 SASEGT. The V end lost 2 bases, the J end lost 2 bases, and 13 bases lay between the germline ends. CDR3 protein: CASSELLAATYEQYF. CDR3 nucleotides: TGTGCCAGCAGTGAACTTCTAGCAGCCACCTACGAGCAGTACTTC.

Turning to this clone: It differs at one base from a far larger clone, so likely a read error. The rearrangement uses TRBV5-1 and TRBJ2-4, with D possibly TRBD2 on 5 matching bases. From germline, CDR1 is SGHRS and CDR2 YFSETQ. The CDR3 runs 15 residues. V lost 4 bases, J lost 5 bases, and 16 bases lay in between. As DNA, the CDR3 is TGCGCCAGCAGCCTAGAGGGCCAACCCGAAAACATTCAGTACTTC. It codes for CASSLEGQPENIQYF.

As for this clone: The sample holds other DNA sequences that translate to the same CDR3. V gene TRBV28 combines with J gene TRBJ2-5; D possibly corresponds to TRBD2 (5 bases). V dropped 4 bases and J dropped 4 bases, with 10 bases sitting between them. This CDR3 region has 13 residues. Germline V CDR1 and CDR2: MDHEN, SYDVKM. This chain's CDR3 is CASSSGLGETQYF. CDR3 sequence (DNA): TGTGCCAGCAGTTCGGGATTGGGAGAGACCCAGTACTTC.

The chain combines TRBV15 with TRBJ2-5, with 7 bases aligning to TRBD2. The ends lost 5 bases at V and 1 base at J; junction bases unmatched: 13. The V gene's germline CDR1 is LNHNV and CDR2 YYDKDF (reference sequence). The CDR3 is 17 residues long. The CDR3 DNA sequence: TGTGCCACCAGCCCACGAACCGGGACTAATTTCCAAGAGACCCAGTACTTC. It codes for CATSPRTGTNFQETQYF.

The V call is TRBV6-6, the J call TRBJ2-1, with 10 bases matching TRBD2. With 8 bases clipped from V and 6 bases from J, the junction kept 7 bases outside the gene matches. CDR1 and CDR2 from the germline V gene are MNHNY and SVGAGI (reference sequence). This CDR3 has 14 amino acids. CDR3 coding DNA: TGTGCCAGCCTGGGACTAGCGTCGCGCAATGAGCAGTTCTTC. Amino acids: CASLGLASRNEQFF.

The chain joins TRBV6-5 to TRBJ2-5; possible D gene TRBD2, 6 bases. Germline CDR1 reads MNHEY; CDR2 reads SVGAGI. Trimming removed 5 bases from V and 3 bases from J, with 10 bases in between. CDR3 size: 13 residues. Here the CDR3 DNA reads TGTGCCAGCAGTCGGAGGGAGGAAGAGACCCAGTACTTC. It encodes CASSRREEETQYF.

J is TRBJ2-1 and V is TRBV7-3; 12 bases align to TRBD1. The CDR3 loop spans 16 amino acids. Germline-derived CDR1 and CDR2 are SGHTA and FQGTGA. The trim removed 1 base at V and 12 bases at J, leaving 10 bases unmatched. CDR3 in DNA: TGTGCCAGCAGCTTAAGGAGGGCCGGGACAGGGGGCAGGCAGTTCTTC. It is translated as CASSLRRAGTGGRQFF.

This clone was seen a few times. The chain links TRBV4-1 to TRBJ2-1; D is perhaps TRBD1 (5 bases). Trimming cost V 5 bases and J 8 bases, with 13 bases left between them. The CDR3 covers 13 residues. CDR1 and CDR2 from the germline V gene are MGHRA and YSYEKL. DNA of the CDR3: TGCGCCAGCAGCGTAGGGGTTTTGGATGAGCAGTTCTTC. Its protein is CASSVGVLDEQFF.

V is TRBV10-3 and J is TRBJ1-5; unclear D gene. The CDR3 is made up of 13 amino acids. Between the trimmed V and J ends, which lost 5 bases and 1 base, there was a span of 6 bases. Germline V gives CDR1 ENHRY, CDR2 SYGVKD. CDR3 nucleotides: TGTGCCATCAGTCTGGACAGCAATCAGCCCCAGCATTTT. It specifies CAISLDSNQPQHF.

The genes are TRBV6-6 and TRBJ2-5; 10 nucleotides align to TRBD1. Germline loops: CDR1 MNHNY, CDR2 SVGAGI (reference sequence). V was clipped by 5 bases and J by 1 base; unmatched bases: 7. This CDR3 is built from 16 residues. CDR3 DNA: TGTGCCAGCAGTAGACAGGGGGCAGGGGTCCAAGAGACCCAGTACTTC. Translated, it gives CASSRQGAGVQETQYF.

This clone was found a few times. The V gene is TRBV10-1, the J gene TRBJ2-5; TRBD2 agrees at 8 bases. With 4 bases clipped from V and 2 bases from J, the junction kept 6 bases outside the gene matches. The CDR3 contains 15 residues. CDR1 and CDR2 (germline): WNHNN, SYGVQD (reference sequence). The CDR3 reads CASSAGRGDQETQYF. CDR3 in DNA: TGCGCCAGCAGTGCCGGGAGGGGGGATCAAGAGACCCAGTACTTC.

The V gene is TRBV30, the J gene TRBJ1-2, with D possibly being TRBD1 (5 bases). Trimming took off 2 bases at V and 8 bases at J, with 12 bases between the two ends. The CDR3 runs 12 residues. Germline assignment: CDR1 GTSNPN and CDR2 SVGIG (reference sequence). CDR3 sequence reads: CAWSQDSGGYTF. The CDR3 DNA follows: TGTGCCTGGAGTCAAGACAGTGGCGGCTACACCTTC.

The V gene is TRBV9, the J gene TRBJ2-1; 12 nucleotides align to TRBD2. The germline V gene encodes CDR1 SGDLS and CDR2 YYNGEE. The CDR3 spans 15 residues. V trimming: 0 bases; J trimming: 10 bases; junction bases outside the gene matches: 5. The CDR3 region has the DNA TGTGCCAGCAGCGTAGCTCGGACTAGCGGGACAGAGCAGTTCTTC. Translating it yields CASSVARTSGTEQFF.

This chain connects TRBV2 to TRBJ2-7; 9 bases fit TRBD1. CDR1 and CDR2 from the germline V gene are SNHLY and FYNNEI. This CDR3 spans 15 amino acids. J was trimmed by 0 bases and V by 5 bases; bases with no gene match: 5. The CDR3 region is CASSQDRGSSYEQYF. CDR3 bases: TGTGCCAGCAGTCAAGACAGGGGGTCCTCCTACGAGCAGTACTTC.

This chain connects TRBV4-2 to TRBJ1-2; 8 bases are shared with TRBD1. This CDR3 is 13 amino acids long. Trimming cost V 3 bases and J 6 bases; bases outside gene matches: 3. Germline CDR1 is LGHNA and CDR2 is YNFKEQ. CDR3 nucleotides: TGTGCCAGCAGCCAGGACAGGGACCATGGCTACACCTTC. It translates to CASSQDRDHGYTF.

The J gene is TRBJ1-4, the V gene TRBV2, with unresolved D. V was shortened by 3 bases and J by 8 bases, with 16 bases between the two germline ends. Germline V gene lookup returns CDR1 SNHLY and CDR2 FYNNEI. This CDR3 has 15 amino acids. The DNA of the CDR3 is TGTGCCAGCAGTGATGTTTCAGGCCCGCGAGAAAAACTGTTTTTT. Translation: CASSDVSGPREKLFF.